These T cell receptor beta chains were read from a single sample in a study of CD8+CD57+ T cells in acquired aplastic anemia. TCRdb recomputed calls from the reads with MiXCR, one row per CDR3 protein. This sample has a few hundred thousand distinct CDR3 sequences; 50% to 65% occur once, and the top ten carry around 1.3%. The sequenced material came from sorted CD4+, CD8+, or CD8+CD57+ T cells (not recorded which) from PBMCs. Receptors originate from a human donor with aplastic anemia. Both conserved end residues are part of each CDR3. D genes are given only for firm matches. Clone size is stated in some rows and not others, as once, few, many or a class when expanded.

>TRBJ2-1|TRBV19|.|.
TGTGCCAGTAGCCCAACTAGTTCTGAGCAGTTCTTC
CASSPTSSEQFF
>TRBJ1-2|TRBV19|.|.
TGTGCCAGTAGTATTAAGACAGACTATGGCTACACCTTC
CASSIKTDYGYTF
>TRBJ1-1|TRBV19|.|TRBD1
TGTGCCAGTGCAGGGGGCTGGACTGAAGCTTTCTTT
CASAGGWTEAFF
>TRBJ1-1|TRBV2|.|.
TGTGCCAGCAGCCCGGGAAGGGGGTGGGACACTGAAGCTTTCTTT
CASSPGRGWDTEAFF
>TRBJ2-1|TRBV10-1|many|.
TGCGCCAGCAAGGCTAGCCAGGTCGCCGAGCAGTTCTTC
CASKASQVAEQFF
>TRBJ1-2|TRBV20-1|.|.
TGCAGTGCTACCCCTTCAGGGAGGATTAACTATGGCTACACCTTC
CSATPSGRINYGYTF
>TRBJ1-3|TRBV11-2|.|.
TGTGCCAGCACCCCCCTAAGGGCAGAGGCTGTAAACACCATATATTTT
CASTPLRAEAVNTIYF
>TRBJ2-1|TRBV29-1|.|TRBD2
TGTGCCTGGAGTGCCCCCGGACTAGCGGGGGTCTACAATGAGCAGTCCTTC
CAWSAPGLAGVYNEQSF
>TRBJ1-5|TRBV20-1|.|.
TGCAGTGCCGGAGGTGGGGAGCAGCCCCAGCATTTT
CSAGGGEQPQHF
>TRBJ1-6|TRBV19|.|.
TGTGCCACCTCCAAGGGCTTCGGGGGCCTGGGTTCACCCCTCCACTTT
CATSKGFGGLGSPLHF
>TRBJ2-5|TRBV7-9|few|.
TGTGCCAGCAGGGACGAGACCCAGTACTTC
CASRDETQYF
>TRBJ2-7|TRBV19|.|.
TGTGCCAGTAGTATAGGGGACGGCCGCTCCTACGAGCAGTACTTC
CASSIGDGRSYEQYF
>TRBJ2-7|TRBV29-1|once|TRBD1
TGCAGCGTTGACTCCGGGACAGGGGGCTACGAGCAGTACTTC
CSVDSGTGGYEQYF
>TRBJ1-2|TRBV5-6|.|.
.
CASSLVGTGNTF
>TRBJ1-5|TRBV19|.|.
TGTGCCAGTAGTGACAAGGGCGATCAGCCCCAGCATTTT
CASSDKGDQPQHF
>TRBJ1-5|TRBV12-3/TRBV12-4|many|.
TGTGCCAGCAGTTGGGGTGGGAGCAATCAGCCCCAGCATTTT
CASSWGGSNQPQHF
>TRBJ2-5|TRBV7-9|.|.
TGTGCCAGCAGCGGACTACAGGGGTTTGGGGAGACCCAGTACTTC
CASSGLQGFGETQYF
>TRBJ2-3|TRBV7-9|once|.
TGTGCCAGCAGCTTATCCAAGACGGGAACTTGGGATACGCAGTATTTT
CASSLSKTGTWDTQYF
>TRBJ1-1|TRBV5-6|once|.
TGTGCCAGCAGCTTACGAGGGGGCACTGAAGCTTTCTTT
CASSLRGGTEAFF
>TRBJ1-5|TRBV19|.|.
TGTGCCAGTAGTATAGTCGGGGGAGGGGGCAATCAGCCCCAGCATTTT
CASSIVGGGGNQPQHF
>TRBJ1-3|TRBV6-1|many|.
TGTGCCAGCAATGATGTGGGGTTTGGAAACACCATATATTTT
CASNDVGFGNTIYF
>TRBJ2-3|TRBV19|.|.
TGTGCCAGTAAACAGGGAGCAGATACGCAGTATTTT
CASKQGADTQYF
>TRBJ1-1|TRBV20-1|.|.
TGCAGTGCTAGAGATACCCCCGGCAGGGAGAGCGCTTTCTTT
CSARDTPGRESAFF
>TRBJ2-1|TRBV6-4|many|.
TGTGCCAGCAGTGCCGGGGGCCTGGGGGATGAGCAGTTCTTC
CASSAGGLGDEQFF
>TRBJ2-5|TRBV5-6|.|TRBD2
TGTGCCAGCAGTAAGTTAGCGGGTCAAGAGACCCAGTACTTC
CASSKLAGQETQYF
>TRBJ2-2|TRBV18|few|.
TGTGCCAGCTCACGTCCCGGACATTCGAACACCGGGGAGCTGTTTTTT
CASSRPGHSNTGELFF
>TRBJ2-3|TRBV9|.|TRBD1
TGTGCCAGCAGCCCACCTTCGGGACAGAACACAGATACGCAGTATTTT
CASSPPSGQNTDTQYF
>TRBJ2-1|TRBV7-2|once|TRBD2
TGTGCCAGCAGCGTTACCGGGACTAGCGCTGAGCAGTTCTTC
CASSVTGTSAEQFF
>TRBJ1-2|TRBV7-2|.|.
TGTGCCAGCAGCTTAGTGTCTGGCTATGGCTACACCTTC
CASSLVSGYGYTF